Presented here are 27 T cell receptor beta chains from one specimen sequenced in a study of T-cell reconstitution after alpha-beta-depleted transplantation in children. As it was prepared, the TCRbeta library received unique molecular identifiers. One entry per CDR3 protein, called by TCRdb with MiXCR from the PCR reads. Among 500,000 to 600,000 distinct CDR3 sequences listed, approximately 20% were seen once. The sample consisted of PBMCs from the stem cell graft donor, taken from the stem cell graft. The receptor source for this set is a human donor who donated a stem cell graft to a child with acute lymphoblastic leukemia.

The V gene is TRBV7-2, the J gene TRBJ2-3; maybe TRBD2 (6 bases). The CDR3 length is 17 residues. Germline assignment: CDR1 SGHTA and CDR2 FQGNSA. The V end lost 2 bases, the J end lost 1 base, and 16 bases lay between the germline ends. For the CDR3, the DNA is TGTGCCAGCAGCTTAACCCAGCGGAGGAGGGGCACAGATACGCAGTATTTT. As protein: CASSLTQRRRGTDTQYF. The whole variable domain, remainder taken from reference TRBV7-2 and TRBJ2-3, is GAGVSQSPSNKVTEKGKDVELRCDPISGHTALYWYRQSLGQGLEFLIYFQGNSAPDKSGLPSDRFSAERTGGSVSTLTIQRTQQEDSAVYLCASSLTQRRRGTDTQYFGPGTRLTVL.

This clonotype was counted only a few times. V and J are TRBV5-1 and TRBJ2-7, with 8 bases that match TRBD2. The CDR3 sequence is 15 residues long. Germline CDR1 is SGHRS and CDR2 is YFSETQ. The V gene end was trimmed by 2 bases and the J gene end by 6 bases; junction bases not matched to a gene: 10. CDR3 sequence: CASSLPGGPGSEQYF. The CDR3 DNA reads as TGCGCCAGCAGCTTACCGGGAGGGCCGGGGAGCGAGCAGTACTTC.

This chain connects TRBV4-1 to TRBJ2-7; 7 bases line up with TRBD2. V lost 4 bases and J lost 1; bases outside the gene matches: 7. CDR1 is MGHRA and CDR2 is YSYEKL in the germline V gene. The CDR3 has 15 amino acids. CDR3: CASSPSGAGSYEQYF. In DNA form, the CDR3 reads TGCGCCAGCAGCCCCTCAGGAGCGGGGTCCTACGAGCAGTACTTC.

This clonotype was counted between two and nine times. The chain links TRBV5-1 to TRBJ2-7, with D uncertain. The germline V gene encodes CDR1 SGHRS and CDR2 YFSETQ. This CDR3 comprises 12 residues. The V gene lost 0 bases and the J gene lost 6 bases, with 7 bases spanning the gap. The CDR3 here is CASSLEGSEQYF. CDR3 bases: TGCGCCAGCAGCTTGGAGGGTTCCGAGCAGTACTTC.

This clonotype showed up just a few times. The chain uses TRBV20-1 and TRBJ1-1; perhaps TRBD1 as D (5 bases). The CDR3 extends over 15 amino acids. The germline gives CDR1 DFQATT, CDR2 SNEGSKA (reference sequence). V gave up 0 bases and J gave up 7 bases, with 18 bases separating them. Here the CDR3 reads CSARDLKQGEVEAFF. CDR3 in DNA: TGCAGTGCTAGAGATCTCAAGCAGGGTGAGGTTGAAGCTTTCTTT.

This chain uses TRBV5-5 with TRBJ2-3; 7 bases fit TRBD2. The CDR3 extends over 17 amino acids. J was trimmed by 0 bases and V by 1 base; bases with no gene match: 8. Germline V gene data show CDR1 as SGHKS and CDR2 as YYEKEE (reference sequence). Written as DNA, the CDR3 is TGTGCCAGCAGCTTGAGGGACCCGCGGGGGAGCACAGATACGCAGTATTTT. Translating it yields CASSLRDPRGSTDTQYF.

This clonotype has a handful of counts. DNA of the CDR3: TGCGCCAGCAGTCGATTCAGGGGTCCTCCATATATGAACACTGAAGCTTTCTTT. It is translated as CASSRFRGPPYMNTEAFF. J is TRBJ1-1 and V is TRBV5-1; weak D call: TRBD1 (6 bases). Trimming cost V 5 bases and J 0 bases, with 23 bases left between them. The CDR3 contains 18 residues. Germline V CDR1 and CDR2: SGHRS, YFSETQ.

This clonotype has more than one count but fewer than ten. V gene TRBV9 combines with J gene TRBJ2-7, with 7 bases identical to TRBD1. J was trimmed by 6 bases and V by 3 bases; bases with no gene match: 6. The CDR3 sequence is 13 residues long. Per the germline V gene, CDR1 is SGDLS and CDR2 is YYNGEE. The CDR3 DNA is TGTGCCAGCAGCGCCTACACAGGGGTCGAGCAGTACTTC. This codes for CASSAYTGVEQYF.

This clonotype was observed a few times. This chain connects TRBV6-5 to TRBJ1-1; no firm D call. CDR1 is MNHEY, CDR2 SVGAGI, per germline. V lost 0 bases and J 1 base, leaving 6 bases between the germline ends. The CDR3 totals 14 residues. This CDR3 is CASSYSVQNTEAFF. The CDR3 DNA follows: TGTGCCAGCAGTTACTCGGTCCAGAACACTGAAGCTTTCTTT.

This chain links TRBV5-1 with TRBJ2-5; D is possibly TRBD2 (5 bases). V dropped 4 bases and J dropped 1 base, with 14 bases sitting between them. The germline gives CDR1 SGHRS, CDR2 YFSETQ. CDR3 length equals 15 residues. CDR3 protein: CASSAVRRLQETQYF. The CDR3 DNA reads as TGCGCCAGCAGCGCCGTCCGGAGGCTCCAAGAGACCCAGTACTTC.

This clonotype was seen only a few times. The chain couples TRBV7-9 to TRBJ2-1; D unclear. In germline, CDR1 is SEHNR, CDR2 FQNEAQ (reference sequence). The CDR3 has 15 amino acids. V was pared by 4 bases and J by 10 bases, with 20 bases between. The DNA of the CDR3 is TGTGCCAGCAGCTCCCTGGGGATGGCCCCGAGGGAGCAGTTCTTC. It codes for CASSSLGMAPREQFF.

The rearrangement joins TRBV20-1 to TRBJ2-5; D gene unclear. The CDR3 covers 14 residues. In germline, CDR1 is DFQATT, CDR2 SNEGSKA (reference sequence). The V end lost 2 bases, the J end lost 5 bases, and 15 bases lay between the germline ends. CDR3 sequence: CSARWVAAWETQYF. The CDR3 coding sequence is TGCAGTGCTAGATGGGTCGCAGCGTGGGAGACCCAGTACTTC.

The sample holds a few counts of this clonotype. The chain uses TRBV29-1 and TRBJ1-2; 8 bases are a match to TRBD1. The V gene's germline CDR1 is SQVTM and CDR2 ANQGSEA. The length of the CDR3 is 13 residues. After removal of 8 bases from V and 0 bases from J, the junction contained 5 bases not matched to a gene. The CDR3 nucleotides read TGCAGCACAAGACAGGGGTCTAACTATGGCTACACCTTC. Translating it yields CSTRQGSNYGYTF.

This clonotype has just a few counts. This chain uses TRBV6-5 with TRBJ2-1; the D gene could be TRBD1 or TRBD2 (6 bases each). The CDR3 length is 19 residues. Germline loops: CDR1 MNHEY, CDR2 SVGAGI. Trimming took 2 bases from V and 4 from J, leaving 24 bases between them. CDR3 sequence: CASSYPPSGGTIRYNEQFF. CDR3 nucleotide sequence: TGTGCCAGCAGTTACCCTCCTAGTGGGGGGACAATAAGGTACAATGAGCAGTTCTTC.

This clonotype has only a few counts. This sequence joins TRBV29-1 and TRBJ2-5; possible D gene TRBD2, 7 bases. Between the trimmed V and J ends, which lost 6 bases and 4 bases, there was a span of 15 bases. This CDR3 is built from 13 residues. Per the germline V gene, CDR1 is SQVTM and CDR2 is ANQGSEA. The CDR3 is CSVLGGGPETQYF. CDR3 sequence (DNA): TGCAGCGTCTTGGGAGGGGGTCCAGAGACCCAGTACTTC.

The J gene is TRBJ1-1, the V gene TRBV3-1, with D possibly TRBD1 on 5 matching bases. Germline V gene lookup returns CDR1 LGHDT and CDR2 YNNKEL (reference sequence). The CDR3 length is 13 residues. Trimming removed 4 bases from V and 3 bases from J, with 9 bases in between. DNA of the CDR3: TGTGCCAGCAGCCCCGGACAATACACTGAAGCTTTCTTT. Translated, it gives CASSPGQYTEAFF.

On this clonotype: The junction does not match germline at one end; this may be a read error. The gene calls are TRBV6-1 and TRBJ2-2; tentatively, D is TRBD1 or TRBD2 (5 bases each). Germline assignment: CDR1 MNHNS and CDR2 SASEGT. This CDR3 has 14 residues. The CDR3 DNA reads TGTGCCAGCAGGGACCTGAGCGGAACCGGGGCGCTGTTTTTT. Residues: CASRDLSGTGALFF.

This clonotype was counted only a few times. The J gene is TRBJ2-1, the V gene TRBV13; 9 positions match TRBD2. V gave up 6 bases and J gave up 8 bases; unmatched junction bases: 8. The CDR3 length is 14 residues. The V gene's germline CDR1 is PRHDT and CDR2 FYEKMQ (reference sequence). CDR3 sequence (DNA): TGTGCCAGCAGTCGGACTAGCGCTACGGATGAGCAGTTCTTC. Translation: CASSRTSATDEQFF.

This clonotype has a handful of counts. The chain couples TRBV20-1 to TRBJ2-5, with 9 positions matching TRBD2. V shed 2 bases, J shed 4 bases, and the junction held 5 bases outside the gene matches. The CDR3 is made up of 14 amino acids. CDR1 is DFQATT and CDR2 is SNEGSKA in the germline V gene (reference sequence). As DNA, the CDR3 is TGCAGTGCTAGACTAGCGGGAAAGGCAGAGACCCAGTACTTC. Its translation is CSARLAGKAETQYF.

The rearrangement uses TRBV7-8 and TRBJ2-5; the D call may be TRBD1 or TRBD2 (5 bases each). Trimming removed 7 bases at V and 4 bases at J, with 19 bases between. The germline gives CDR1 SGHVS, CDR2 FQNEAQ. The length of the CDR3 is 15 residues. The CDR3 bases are TGTGCCAGCATCCCTAGTGGGGCGGGCGGAGAGACCCAGTACTTC. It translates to CASIPSGAGGETQYF.

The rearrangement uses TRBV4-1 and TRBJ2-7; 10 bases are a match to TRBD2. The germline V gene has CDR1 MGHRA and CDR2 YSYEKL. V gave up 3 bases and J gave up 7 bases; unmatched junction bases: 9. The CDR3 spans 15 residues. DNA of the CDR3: TGCGCCAGCAGCCATCTCGGACTAGCGGAGGGGGAGCAGTACTTC. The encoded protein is CASSHLGLAEGEQYF.

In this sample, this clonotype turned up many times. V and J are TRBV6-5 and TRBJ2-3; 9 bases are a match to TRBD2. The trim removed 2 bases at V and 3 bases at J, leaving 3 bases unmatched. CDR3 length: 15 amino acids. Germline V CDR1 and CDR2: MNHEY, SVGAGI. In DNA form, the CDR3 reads TGTGCCAGCAGTTACGGGACTAGCAGAACAGATACGCAGTATTTT. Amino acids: CASSYGTSRTDTQYF.

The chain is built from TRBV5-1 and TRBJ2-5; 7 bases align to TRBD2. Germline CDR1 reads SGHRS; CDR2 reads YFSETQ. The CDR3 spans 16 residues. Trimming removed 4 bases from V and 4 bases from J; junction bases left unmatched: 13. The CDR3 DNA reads TGCGCCAGCAGCCGCGAGCCCGCGGGGGAGGGAGAGACCCAGTACTTC. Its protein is CASSREPAGEGETQYF. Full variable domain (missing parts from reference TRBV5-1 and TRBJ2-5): KAGVTQTPRYLIKTRGQQVTLSCSPISGHRSVSWYQQTPGQGLQFLFEYFSETQRNKGNFPGRFSGRQFSNSRSEMNVSTLELGDSALYLCASSREPAGEGETQYFGPGTRLLVL.

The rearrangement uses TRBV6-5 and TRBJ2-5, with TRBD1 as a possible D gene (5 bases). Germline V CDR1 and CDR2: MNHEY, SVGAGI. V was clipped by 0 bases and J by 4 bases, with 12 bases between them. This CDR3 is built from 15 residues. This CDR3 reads CASSYSEGVRETQYF. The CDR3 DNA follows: TGTGCCAGCAGTTACTCGGAAGGGGTTCGAGAGACCCAGTACTTC.

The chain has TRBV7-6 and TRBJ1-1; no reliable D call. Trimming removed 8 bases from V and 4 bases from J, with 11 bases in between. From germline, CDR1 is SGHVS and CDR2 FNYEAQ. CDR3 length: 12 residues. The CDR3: CASFASSTEAFF. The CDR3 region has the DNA TGTGCCAGCTTTGCGAGTAGCACTGAAGCTTTCTTT.

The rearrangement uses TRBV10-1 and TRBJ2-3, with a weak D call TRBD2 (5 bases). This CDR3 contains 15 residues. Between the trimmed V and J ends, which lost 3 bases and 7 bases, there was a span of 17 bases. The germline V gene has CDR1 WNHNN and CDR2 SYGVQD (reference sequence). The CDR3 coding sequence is TGCGCCAGCAGTGAACATTGGCAGGCGGGCTATACGCAGTATTTT. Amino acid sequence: CASSEHWQAGYTQYF.

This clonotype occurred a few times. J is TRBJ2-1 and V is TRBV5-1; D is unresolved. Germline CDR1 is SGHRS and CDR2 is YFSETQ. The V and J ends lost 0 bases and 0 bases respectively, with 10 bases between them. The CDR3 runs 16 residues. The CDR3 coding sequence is TGCGCCAGCAGCTTGGCTGCCCTTAGCTCCTACAATGAGCAGTTCTTC. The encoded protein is CASSLAALSSYNEQFF.